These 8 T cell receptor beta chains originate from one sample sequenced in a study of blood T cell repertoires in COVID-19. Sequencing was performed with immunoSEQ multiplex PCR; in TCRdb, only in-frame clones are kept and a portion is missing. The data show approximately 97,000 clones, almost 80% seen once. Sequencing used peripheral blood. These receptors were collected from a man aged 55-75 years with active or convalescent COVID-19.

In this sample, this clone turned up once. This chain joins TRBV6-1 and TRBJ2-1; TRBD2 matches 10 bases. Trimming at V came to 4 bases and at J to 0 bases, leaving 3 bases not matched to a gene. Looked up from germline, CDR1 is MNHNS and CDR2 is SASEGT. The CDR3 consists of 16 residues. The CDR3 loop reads CASSGTSGGSYNEQFF. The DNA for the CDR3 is TGTGCCAGCAGTGGGACTAGCGGAGGCTCCTACAATGAGCAGTTCTTC.

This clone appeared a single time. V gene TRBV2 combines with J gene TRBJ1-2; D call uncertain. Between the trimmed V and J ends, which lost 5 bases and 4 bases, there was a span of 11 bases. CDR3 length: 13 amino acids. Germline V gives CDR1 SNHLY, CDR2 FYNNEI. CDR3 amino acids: CASSRTEGYGYTF. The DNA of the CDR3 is TGTGCCAGCAGTCGGACCGAGGGCTATGGCTACACCTTC.

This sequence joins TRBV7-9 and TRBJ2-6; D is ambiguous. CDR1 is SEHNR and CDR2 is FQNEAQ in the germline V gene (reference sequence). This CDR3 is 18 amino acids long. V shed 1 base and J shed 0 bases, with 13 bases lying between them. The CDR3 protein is CASSLGLHPSSGANVLTF. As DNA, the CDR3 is TGTGCCAGCAGCTTAGGTCTCCACCCGAGCTCTGGGGCCAACGTCCTGACTTTC. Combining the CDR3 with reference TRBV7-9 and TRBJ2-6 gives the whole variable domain DTGVSQNPRHKITKRGQNVTFRCDPISEHNRLYWYRQTLGQGPEFLTYFQNEAQLEKSRLLSDRFSAERPKGSFSTLEIQRTEQGDSAMYLCASSLGLHPSSGANVLTFGAGSRLTVL.

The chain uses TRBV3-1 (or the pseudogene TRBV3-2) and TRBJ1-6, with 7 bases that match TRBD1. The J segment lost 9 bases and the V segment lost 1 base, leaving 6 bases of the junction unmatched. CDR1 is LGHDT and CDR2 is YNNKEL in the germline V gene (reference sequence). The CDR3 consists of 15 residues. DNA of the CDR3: TGTGCCAGCAGCCAAGGGGGACAGCGGAGTTCACCCCTCCACTTT. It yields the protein CASSQGGQRSSPLHF.

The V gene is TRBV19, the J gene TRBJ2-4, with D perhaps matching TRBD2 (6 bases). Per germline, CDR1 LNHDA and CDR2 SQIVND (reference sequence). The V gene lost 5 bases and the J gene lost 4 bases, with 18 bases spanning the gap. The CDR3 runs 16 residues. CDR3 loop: CASSAPGLGIKNIQYF. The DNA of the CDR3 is TGTGCCAGTAGTGCTCCGGGACTGGGGATTAAAAACATTCAGTACTTC.

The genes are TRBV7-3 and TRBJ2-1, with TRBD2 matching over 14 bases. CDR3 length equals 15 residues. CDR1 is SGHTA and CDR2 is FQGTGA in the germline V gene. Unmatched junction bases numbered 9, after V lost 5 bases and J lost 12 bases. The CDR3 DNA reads TGTGCCAGCAGCCGGGGACTAGCGGGAGAGAACGGGCAGTTCTTC. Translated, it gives CASSRGLAGENGQFF.

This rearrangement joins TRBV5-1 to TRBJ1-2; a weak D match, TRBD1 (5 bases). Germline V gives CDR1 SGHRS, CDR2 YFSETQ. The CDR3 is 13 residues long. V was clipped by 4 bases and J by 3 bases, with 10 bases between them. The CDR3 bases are TGCGCCAGCAGCCAGGGCTATGACTATGGCTACACCTTC. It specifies CASSQGYDYGYTF.

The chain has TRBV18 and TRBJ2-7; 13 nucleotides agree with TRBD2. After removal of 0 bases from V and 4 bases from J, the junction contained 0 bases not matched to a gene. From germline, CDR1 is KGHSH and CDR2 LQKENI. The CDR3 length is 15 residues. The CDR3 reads CASSPPGLAGYEQYF. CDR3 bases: TGTGCCAGCTCACCACCGGGACTAGCGGGGTACGAGCAGTACTTC.